This paragraph reports one T cell receptor beta chain. Its matching antigen is unknown. The CDR3 has 15 residues. V shed 2 bases and J 5 bases; nucleotides not matched to a gene: 3. Germline assignment: CDR1 SGHAT and CDR2 FQNNGV. This entry belongs to a study of CD8 T cells in Susac syndrome. Overall study results and limits: The relatively small number of individuals in the TCR sequencing and HLA analysis was acknowledged by the study.

Random hexamers were used to reverse transcribe roughly 0.5 to 1 ug of RNA. Coverage of TCR beta CDR3 amplification by immunoSEQ multiplex PCR extended to 54 Vbeta and 13 Jbeta. In TCRdb, the immunoSEQ multiplex PCR reads were re-called with MiXCR into one record per CDR3 protein. The table includes around 130,000 distinct CDR3 sequences, around 85% detected once. CD8+ and CD4+ T cells circulating in blood were sequenced for TCR beta. Bulk CD8+ and CD4+ cells came from magnetic negative isolation; CD8+ TEMRA by FACS. The sequenced sample consisted of CD8+ T cells from PBMCs. This TCR was recovered from a human donor with multiple sclerosis. The V gene is TRBV11-2, the J gene TRBJ2-1, with TRBD2 identical over 10 bases. The chain's CDR3 is CASSLHSGGDNEQFF. As DNA, the CDR3 is TGTGCCAGCAGCTTACACAGCGGGGGGGACAATGAGCAGTTCTTC.